This TCR beta chain was identified during a study of tissue T cells after allogeneic stem cell transplantation. Study-wide results and caveats: Sampling depth was limited, and the cohort was small and clinically varied.

The protocol was immunoSEQ multiplex PCR, while the TCRdb copy is restricted to in-frame clones and leaves out a portion. The repertoire holds 2,800 or so clones, with 45% to 55% as singletons. Germline values: CDR1 SNHLY, CDR2 FYNGKV (reference sequence). V lost 3 bases to trimming and J lost 4 bases; unmatched junction nucleotides: 5. The CDR3 covers 16 residues. Time point defined: mouse harvest day 14 after allogeneic transplant. The graft held 10^6 splenic CD5+ T cells and 10^7 T-cell-depleted bone marrow cells. With respect to this clone: Its antigen is not identified. The listed genes are named as in mouse. Coverage ceases 1 residue before the CDR3 finishes, and the germline J gene fills in the end.

Sequenced material: lymph node tissue. This clonotype was sampled from a female BALB/c mouse given C57BL/6 T cells with graft-versus-host disease after an allogeneic hematopoietic cell transplant. The V and J genes are TRBV3 and TRBJ2-2; the match to TRBD1 covers 10 bases. CDR3 region: CASSLTGGAGTGQLYF. The CDR3 DNA, read in part, is TGTGCCAGCAGCTTGACAGGGGGCGCGGGCACCGGGCAGCTCTAC.